This entry features one T cell receptor beta chain sequence. Its antigen is not known. The data originate from a study of radiotherapy plus CTLA-4 blockade in lung cancer. Study outcomes and limitations: In blood, TCR clones derived from the tumor expanded after radiotherapy plus ipilimumab.

V shed 0 bases and J 4 bases; nucleotides not matched to a gene: 8. Germline loops: CDR1 SGHDN, CDR2 FVKESK. This CDR3 has 16 amino acids. Assay: immunoSEQ multiplex PCR; the TCRdb copy retains only in-frame clones and omits some. The sample holds roughly 97,000 clones, roughly 74% seen once. This TCR derives from a human donor with non-small cell lung cancer who had a partial response to radiotherapy plus ipilimumab. Some clones in this sample may be carry-over from other donors' samples. The sample was peripheral blood, taken from a patient treated with radiotherapy plus ipilimumab. The chain combines TRBV14 with TRBJ1-2, with TRBD1 matching over 7 bases. The chain's CDR3 is CASSQDHRGRFYGYTF. DNA for the CDR3: TGTGCCAGCAGCCAAGATCATAGGGGGCGATTCTATGGCTACACCTTC.